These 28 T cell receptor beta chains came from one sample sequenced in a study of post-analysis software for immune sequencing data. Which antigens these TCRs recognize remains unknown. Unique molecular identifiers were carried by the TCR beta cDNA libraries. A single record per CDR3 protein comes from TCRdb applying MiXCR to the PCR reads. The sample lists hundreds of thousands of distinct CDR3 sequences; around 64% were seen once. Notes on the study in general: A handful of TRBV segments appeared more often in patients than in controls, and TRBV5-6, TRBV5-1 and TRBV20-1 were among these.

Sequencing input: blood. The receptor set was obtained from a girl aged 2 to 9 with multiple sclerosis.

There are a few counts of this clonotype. The CDR3 sequence is CASSPNSGRAVGEQFF. The CDR3, as DNA: TGCGCCAGCAGCCCTAATAGCGGGAGGGCCGTAGGGGAGCAGTTCTTC. The V gene is TRBV5-1, the J gene TRBJ2-1; TRBD2 aligns across 11 bases. From germline, CDR1 is SGHRS and CDR2 YFSETQ. V lost 4 bases to trimming and J lost 10 bases; unmatched junction nucleotides: 13. The CDR3 has 16 amino acids.

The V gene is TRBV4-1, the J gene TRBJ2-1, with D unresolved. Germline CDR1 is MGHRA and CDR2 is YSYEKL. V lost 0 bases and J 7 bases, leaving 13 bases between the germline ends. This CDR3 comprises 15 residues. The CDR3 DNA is TGCGCCAGCAGCCAAGAGTTTGGAGAGGAGAATGAGCAGTTCTTC. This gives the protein CASSQEFGEENEQFF.

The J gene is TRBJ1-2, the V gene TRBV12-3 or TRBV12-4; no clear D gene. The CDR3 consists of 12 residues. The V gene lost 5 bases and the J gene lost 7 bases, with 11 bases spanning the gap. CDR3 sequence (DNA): TGTGCCAGCAGTCACGGAGATGGTGGCTACACCTTC. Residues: CASSHGDGGYTF.

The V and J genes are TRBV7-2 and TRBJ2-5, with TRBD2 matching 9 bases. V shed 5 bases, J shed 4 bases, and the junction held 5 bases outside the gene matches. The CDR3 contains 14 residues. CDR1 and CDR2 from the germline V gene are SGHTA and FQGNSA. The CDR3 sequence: CASSLSGGTETQYF. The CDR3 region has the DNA TGTGCCAGCAGCCTTAGCGGGGGCACAGAGACCCAGTACTTC.

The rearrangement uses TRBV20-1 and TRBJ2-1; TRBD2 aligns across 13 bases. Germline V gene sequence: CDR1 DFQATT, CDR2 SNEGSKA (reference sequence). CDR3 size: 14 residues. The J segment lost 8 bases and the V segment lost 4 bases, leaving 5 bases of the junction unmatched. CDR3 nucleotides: TGCAGTGCTAATCTACTAGCGGGAGGGGATGAGCAGTTCTTC. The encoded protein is CSANLLAGGDEQFF.

CDR3 nucleotide sequence: TGTGCCAGCAGCTTAGACAGGAATAGGGATACGCAGTATTTT. As protein: CASSLDRNRDTQYF. The V call is TRBV7-6, the J call TRBJ2-3; a possible D gene is TRBD1 (5 bases). Trimming cost V 1 base and J 6 bases, with 11 bases left between them. Germline CDR1 reads SGHVS; CDR2 reads FNYEAQ. The CDR3 spans 14 residues.

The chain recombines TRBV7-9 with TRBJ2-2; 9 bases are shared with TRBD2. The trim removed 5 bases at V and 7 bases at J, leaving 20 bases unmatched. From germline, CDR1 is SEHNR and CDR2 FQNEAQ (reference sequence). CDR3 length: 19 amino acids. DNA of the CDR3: TGTGCCAGCAGCACCGCCTTGGGACGAGCGGGGGGCCCCCACGGGGAGCTGTTTTTT. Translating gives CASSTALGRAGGPHGELFF.

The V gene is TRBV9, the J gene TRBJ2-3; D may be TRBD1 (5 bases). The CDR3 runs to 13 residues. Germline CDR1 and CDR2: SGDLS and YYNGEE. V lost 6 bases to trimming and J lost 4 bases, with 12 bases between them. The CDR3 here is CASTPGRADTQYF. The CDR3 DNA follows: TGTGCCAGCACGCCAGGGCGCGCAGATACGCAGTATTTT.

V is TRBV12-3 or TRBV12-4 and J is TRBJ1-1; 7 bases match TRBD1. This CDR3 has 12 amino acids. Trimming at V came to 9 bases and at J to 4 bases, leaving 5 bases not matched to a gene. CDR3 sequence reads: CASKTGTTEAFF. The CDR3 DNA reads TGTGCCAGTAAGACAGGGACCACTGAAGCTTTCTTT.

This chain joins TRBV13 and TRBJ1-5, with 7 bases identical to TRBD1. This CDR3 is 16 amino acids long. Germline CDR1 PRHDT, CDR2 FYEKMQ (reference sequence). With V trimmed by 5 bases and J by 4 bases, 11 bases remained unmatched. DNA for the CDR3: TGTGCCAGCAGCCGACGTACAGGGGCCCGGAATCAGCCCCAGCATTTT. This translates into CASSRRTGARNQPQHF. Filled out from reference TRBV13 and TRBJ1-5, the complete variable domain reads AAGVIQSPRHLIKEKRETATLKCYPIPRHDTVYWYQQGPGQDPQFLISFYEKMQSDKGSIPDRFSAQQFSDYHSELNMSSLELGDSALYFCASSRRTGARNQPQHFGDGTRLSIL.

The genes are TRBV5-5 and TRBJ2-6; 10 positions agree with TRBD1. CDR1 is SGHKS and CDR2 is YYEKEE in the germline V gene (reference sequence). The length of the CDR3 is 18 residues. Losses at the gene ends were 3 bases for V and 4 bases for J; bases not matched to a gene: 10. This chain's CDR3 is CASSSHGTGVLGANVLTF. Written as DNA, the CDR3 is TGTGCCAGCAGCTCCCACGGGACAGGGGTGCTCGGGGCCAACGTCCTGACTTTC.

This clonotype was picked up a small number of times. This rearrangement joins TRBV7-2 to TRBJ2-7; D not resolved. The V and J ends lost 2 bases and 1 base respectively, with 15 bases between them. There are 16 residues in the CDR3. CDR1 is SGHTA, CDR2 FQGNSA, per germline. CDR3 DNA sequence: TGTGCCAGCAGCTTAAGGGCCGGCCTGTTATCCTACGAGCAGTACTTC. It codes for CASSLRAGLLSYEQYF. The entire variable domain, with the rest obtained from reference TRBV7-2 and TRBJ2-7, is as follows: GAGVSQSPSNKVTEKGKDVELRCDPISGHTALYWYRQSLGQGLEFLIYFQGNSAPDKSGLPSDRFSAERTGGSVSTLTIQRTQQEDSAVYLCASSLRAGLLSYEQYFGPGTRLTVT.

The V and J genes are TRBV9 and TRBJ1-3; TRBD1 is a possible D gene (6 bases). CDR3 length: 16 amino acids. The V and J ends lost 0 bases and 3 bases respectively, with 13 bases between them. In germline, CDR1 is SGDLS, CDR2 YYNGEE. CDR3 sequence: CASSVDGGLGGNTIYF. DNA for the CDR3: TGTGCCAGCAGCGTAGATGGGGGCTTGGGTGGAAACACCATATATTTT.

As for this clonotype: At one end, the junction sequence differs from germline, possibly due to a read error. The CDR3 region has the DNA TGTGCCAGCAGGGAAGGTCAGGTAAAAGGCTACACCTTC. Translating gives CASREGQVKGYTF. The rearrangement joins TRBV6-1 to TRBJ1-2; D unclear. Germline V CDR1 and CDR2: MNHNS, SASEGT. The CDR3 has 13 residues.

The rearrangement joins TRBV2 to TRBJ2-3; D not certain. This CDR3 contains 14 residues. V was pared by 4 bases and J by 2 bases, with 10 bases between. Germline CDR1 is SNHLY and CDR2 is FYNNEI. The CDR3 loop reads CASSARTATDTQYF. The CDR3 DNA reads TGTGCCAGCAGTGCCCGGACGGCCACAGATACGCAGTATTTT.

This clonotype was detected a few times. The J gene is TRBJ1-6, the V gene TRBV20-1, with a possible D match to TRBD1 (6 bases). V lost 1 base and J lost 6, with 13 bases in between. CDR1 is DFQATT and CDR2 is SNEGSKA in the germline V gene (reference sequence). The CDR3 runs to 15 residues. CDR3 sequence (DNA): TGCAGTGCTAGAGGAGGGGGGCGGCCTAATTCACCCCTCCACTTT. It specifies CSARGGGRPNSPLHF.

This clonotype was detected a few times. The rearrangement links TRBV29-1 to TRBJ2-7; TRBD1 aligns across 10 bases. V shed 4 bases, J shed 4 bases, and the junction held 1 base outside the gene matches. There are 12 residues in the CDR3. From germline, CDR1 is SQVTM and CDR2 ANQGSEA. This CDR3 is CSVVGQGYEQYF. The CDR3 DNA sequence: TGCAGCGTTGTGGGACAGGGGTACGAGCAGTACTTC.

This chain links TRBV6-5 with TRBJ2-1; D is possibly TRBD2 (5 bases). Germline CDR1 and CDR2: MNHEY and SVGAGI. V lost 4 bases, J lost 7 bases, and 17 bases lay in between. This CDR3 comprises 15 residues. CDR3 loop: CASSFSPAGWNEQFF. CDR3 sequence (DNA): TGTGCCAGCAGTTTTTCGCCCGCGGGTTGGAATGAGCAGTTCTTC.

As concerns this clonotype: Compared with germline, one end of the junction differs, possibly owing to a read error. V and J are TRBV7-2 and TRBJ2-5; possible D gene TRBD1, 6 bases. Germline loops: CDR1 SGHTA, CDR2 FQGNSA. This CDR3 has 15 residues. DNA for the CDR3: TGTGCCAGCAGCTACCGGGACACTTTCCAAGGGACCCAGTACTTC. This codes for CASSYRDTFQGTQYF.

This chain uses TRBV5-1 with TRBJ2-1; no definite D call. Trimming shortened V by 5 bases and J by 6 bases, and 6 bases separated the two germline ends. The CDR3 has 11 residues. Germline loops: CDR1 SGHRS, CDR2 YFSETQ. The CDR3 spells CASRGSNEQFF. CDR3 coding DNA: TGCGCCAGCAGAGGTTCCAATGAGCAGTTCTTC.

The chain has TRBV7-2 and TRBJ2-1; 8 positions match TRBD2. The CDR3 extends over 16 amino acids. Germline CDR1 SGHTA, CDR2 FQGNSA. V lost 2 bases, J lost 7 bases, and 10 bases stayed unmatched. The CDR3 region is CASSLRGGGRVNEQFF. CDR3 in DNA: TGTGCCAGCAGCTTACGGGGGGGCGGCAGGGTGAATGAGCAGTTCTTC.

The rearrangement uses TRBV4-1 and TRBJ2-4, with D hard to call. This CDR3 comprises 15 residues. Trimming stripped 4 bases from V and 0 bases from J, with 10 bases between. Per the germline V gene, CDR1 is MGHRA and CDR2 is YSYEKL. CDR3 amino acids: CASSPPGIAKNIQYF. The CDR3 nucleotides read TGCGCCAGCAGCCCGCCCGGAATAGCCAAAAACATTCAGTACTTC.

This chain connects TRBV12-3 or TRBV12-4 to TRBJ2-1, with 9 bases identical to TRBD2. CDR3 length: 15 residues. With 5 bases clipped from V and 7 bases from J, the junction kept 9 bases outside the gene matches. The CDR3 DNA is TGTGCCAGCAGTCCTAGCGGGACGGGAGGGAATGAGCAGTTCTTC. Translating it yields CASSPSGTGGNEQFF.

In DNA form, the CDR3 reads TGCGCCAGCAGCACTGGGACTAGCAGTATGAATGAGCAGTTCTTC. Amino acid sequence: CASSTGTSSMNEQFF. The genes are TRBV5-1 and TRBJ2-1, with 9 positions matching TRBD2. With 4 bases clipped from V and 7 bases from J, the junction kept 9 bases outside the gene matches. This CDR3 is built from 15 residues. Looked up from germline, CDR1 is SGHRS and CDR2 is YFSETQ.

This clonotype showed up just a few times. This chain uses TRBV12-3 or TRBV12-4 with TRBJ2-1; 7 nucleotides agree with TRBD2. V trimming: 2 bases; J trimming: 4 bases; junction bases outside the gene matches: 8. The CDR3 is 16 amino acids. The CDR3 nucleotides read TGTGCCAGCAGTTTATGGGGAGGGGCCCCGTACAATGAGCAGTTCTTC. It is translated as CASSLWGGAPYNEQFF.

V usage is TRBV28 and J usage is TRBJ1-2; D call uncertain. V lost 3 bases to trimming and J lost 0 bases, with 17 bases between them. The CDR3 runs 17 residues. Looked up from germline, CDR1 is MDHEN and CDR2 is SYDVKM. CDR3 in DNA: TGTGCCAGCAGTTTGGTGGCAGAAATAAATGCTAACTATGGCTACACCTTC. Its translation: CASSLVAEINANYGYTF.

CDR3 sequence: CAARASGTGAETQYF. The CDR3 DNA sequence: TGTGCCGCACGCGCTTCCGGGACAGGGGCCGAGACCCAGTACTTC. This chain links TRBV15 with TRBJ2-5, with TRBD1 matching 10 bases. This CDR3 comprises 15 residues. CDR1 and CDR2 from the germline V gene are LNHNV and YYDKDF (reference sequence). Trimming removed 11 bases from V and 5 bases from J; junction bases left unmatched: 14.

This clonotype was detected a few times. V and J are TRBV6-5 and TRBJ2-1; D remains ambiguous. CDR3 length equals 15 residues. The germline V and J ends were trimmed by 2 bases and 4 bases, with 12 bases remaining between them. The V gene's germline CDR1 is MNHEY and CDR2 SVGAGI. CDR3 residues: CASSYSSGEYNEQFF. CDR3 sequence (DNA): TGTGCCAGCAGTTACAGCTCAGGAGAATACAATGAGCAGTTCTTC.